The next 29 T cell receptor beta chains were all read from a single sample in a study of T cell repertoires in cytomegalovirus infection. TCRdb passed the reads through MiXCR, listing each CDR3 protein once. The sample lists about 55,000 distinct CDR3 sequences, over 15% occurring once. No cognate antigen is known for these TCRs. The sample was CD8+ T cells from cultured PBMCs, taken from culture after CMV antigen stimulation. Receptors originate from a human donor in good health (CMV status not recorded). Some clones in this sample may be carry-over from other donors' samples.

The chain employs TRBV9 and TRBJ1-6; D is possibly TRBD1 (5 bases). The CDR3 extends over 17 amino acids. CDR1 and CDR2 from the germline V gene are SGDLS and YYNGEE. Trimming stripped 3 bases from V and 0 bases from J, with 13 bases between. The CDR3 loop is CASSAGTWSSYNSPLHF. The CDR3 DNA follows: TGTGCCAGCAGCGCAGGGACGTGGAGCTCCTATAATTCACCCCTCCACTTT.

Notes on this clonotype: A much larger clone differs by one base, so this may be a read error. V is TRBV6-2 or TRBV6-3 and J is TRBJ2-1; D uncertain. The length of the CDR3 is 11 residues. Germline CDR1 MNHEY, CDR2 SVGEGT. The CDR3, as DNA: TGTGCCCGCAGTTATTATTATGAGCAGTTCTTC. Translating gives CARSYYYEQFF.

This clonotype was observed a handful of times. The rearrangement uses TRBV13 and TRBJ2-7, with 10 bases lining up with TRBD1. Germline V CDR1 and CDR2: PRHDT, FYEKMQ (reference sequence). V was pared by 3 bases and J by 3 bases, with 2 bases of the junction left unmatched. CDR3 length equals 14 residues. The CDR3 DNA is TGTGCCAGCAGCTTTTGGACAGGGGGCTACGAGCAGTACTTC. Protein: CASSFWTGGYEQYF.

The CDR3 reads CASSLGQSSGANVLTF. The CDR3 bases are TGTGCCAGCAGCTTGGGACAGAGCTCTGGGGCCAACGTCCTGACTTTC. The chain is built from TRBV7-9 and TRBJ2-6; 7 bases are shared with TRBD1. Trimming took 3 bases from V and 0 from J; bases not matched to a gene: 2. The CDR3 has 16 amino acids. Per the germline V gene, CDR1 is SEHNR and CDR2 is FQNEAQ (reference sequence).

This clonotype has more than one count but fewer than ten. This sequence joins TRBV7-2 and TRBJ2-3; the D call may be TRBD1 or TRBD2 (5 bases each). The ends were cut back, 5 bases at V and 2 bases at J, with 8 bases in the middle. The CDR3 consists of 13 residues. The germline CDR1 and CDR2 sequences are SGHTA and FQGNSA. CDR3 residues: CASSRDHTDTQYF. DNA of the CDR3: TGTGCCAGCAGCCGGGACCACACAGATACGCAGTATTTT.

The chain is built from TRBV6-5 and TRBJ2-7; maybe TRBD2 (6 bases). This CDR3 has 16 amino acids. Germline V gene sequence: CDR1 MNHEY, CDR2 SVGAGI. Trimming removed 6 bases from V and 0 bases from J, with 18 bases in between. The CDR3 nucleotides read TGTGCCAGCAGAGAAGAAAGCGGGCCAAGCTCCTACGAGCAGTACTTC. It encodes CASREESGPSSYEQYF.

This clonotype was seen a few times. This chain uses TRBV29-1 with TRBJ2-3; a possible D gene is TRBD2 (5 bases). The CDR3 consists of 14 residues. Germline loops: CDR1 SQVTM, CDR2 ANQGSEA. The V end lost 4 bases, the J end lost 1 base, and 12 bases lay between the germline ends. The CDR3 protein is CSVGRGSGTDTQYF. The DNA for the CDR3 is TGCAGCGTTGGCCGAGGGTCCGGCACAGATACGCAGTATTTT.

The CDR3 here is CASSLKAGGDTDTQYF. The CDR3 DNA reads as TGTGCCAGCAGCTTAAAGGCGGGGGGGGACACAGATACGCAGTATTTT. The chain employs TRBV7-6 and TRBJ2-3; 9 nucleotides agree with TRBD2. Losses at the gene ends were 2 bases for V and 2 bases for J; bases not matched to a gene: 5. CDR1 SGHVS and CDR2 FNYEAQ come from the germline V gene. The CDR3 loop spans 16 amino acids. The variable domain in full, with the rest retrieved from reference TRBV7-6 and TRBJ2-3, is GAGVSQSPRYKVTKRGQDVALRCDPISGHVSLYWYRQALGQGPEFLTYFNYEAQQDKSGLPNDRFSAERPEGSISTLTIQRTEQRDSAMYRCASSLKAGGDTDTQYFGPGTRLTVL.

The chain joins TRBV12-5 to TRBJ1-1; D not resolved. The CDR3 runs to 13 residues. Trimming cost V 1 base and J 4 bases, with 7 bases left between them. CDR1 and CDR2 (germline): LGHNT, FRNRAP. Here the CDR3 DNA reads TGTGCTAGTGGTTTGGCGGTTAGCACTGAAGCTTTCTTT. Encoded protein: CASGLAVSTEAFF.

V gene TRBV7-8 combines with J gene TRBJ2-1, with a weak D call TRBD2 (5 bases). Germline CDR1 SGHVS, CDR2 FQNEAQ. CDR3 length equals 17 residues. Trimming removed 1 base at V and 0 bases at J, with 13 bases between. CDR3 sequence reads: CASSLGRDASSYNEQFF. The CDR3 DNA reads as TGTGCCAGCAGCTTAGGTCGGGATGCCTCCTCCTACAATGAGCAGTTCTTC.

J is TRBJ2-1 and V is TRBV7-3; 8 bases map to TRBD2. The CDR3 is 17 residues long. V was clipped by 5 bases and J by 5 bases; unmatched bases: 14. Germline V gives CDR1 SGHTA, CDR2 FQGTGA. The CDR3 is CASSAGWMERENNEQFF. As DNA, the CDR3 is TGTGCCAGCAGCGCAGGGTGGATGGAGCGGGAGAACAATGAGCAGTTCTTC.

The genes are TRBV7-9 and TRBJ2-7, with D possibly matching TRBD1 (6 bases). The CDR3 sequence is 11 residues long. V was clipped by 10 bases and J by 4 bases, with 11 bases between them. CDR1 SEHNR and CDR2 FQNEAQ come from the germline V gene (reference sequence). The CDR3 is CATRGGYEQYF. CDR3 DNA sequence: TGTGCCACCAGGGGTGGGTACGAGCAGTACTTC. Supplemented by reference TRBV7-9 and TRBJ2-7, the full variable domain reads DTGVSQNPRHKITKRGQNVTFRCDPISEHNRLYWYRQTLGQGPEFLTYFQNEAQLEKSRLLSDRFSAERPKGSFSTLEIQRTEQGDSAMYLCATRGGYEQYFGPGTRLTVT.

In this sample, this clonotype turned up a few times. The chain is built from TRBV7-8 and TRBJ2-7; TRBD2 matches at 12 bases. Germline V gene sequence: CDR1 SGHVS, CDR2 FQNEAQ. CDR3 length: 15 residues. V lost 5 bases and J lost 2; bases outside the gene matches: 4. The CDR3, as DNA: TGTGCCAGCAGCCCCTCTAGCGGGAGGGCCTACGAGCAGTACTTC. Encoded protein: CASSPSSGRAYEQYF.

The CDR3 is CASSQDRGSNYGYTF. As DNA, the CDR3 is TGCGCCAGCAGCCAAGATAGGGGGTCAAACTATGGCTACACCTTC. The rearrangement uses TRBV4-1 and TRBJ1-2; weak D call: TRBD1 (6 bases). The germline V gene encodes CDR1 MGHRA and CDR2 YSYEKL. V dropped 0 bases and J dropped 2 bases, with 10 bases sitting between them. This CDR3 region has 15 residues.

This clonotype turned up a few times. V gene TRBV7-2 combines with J gene TRBJ1-2, with D possibly TRBD1 on 6 matching bases. Per the germline V gene, CDR1 is SGHTA and CDR2 is FQGNSA. This CDR3 contains 14 residues. Trimming removed 4 bases at V and 5 bases at J, with 14 bases between. The CDR3 sequence is CASSSGDRLYGYTF. In DNA form, the CDR3 reads TGTGCCAGCAGCTCAGGCGACAGGTTATATGGCTACACCTTC.

This chain connects TRBV7-9 to TRBJ2-3; perhaps D is TRBD1 or TRBD2 (5 bases each). The CDR3 has 16 amino acids. The ends were cut back, 3 bases at V and 6 bases at J, with 19 bases in the middle. Germline V gene lookup returns CDR1 SEHNR and CDR2 FQNEAQ (reference sequence). The chain's CDR3 is CASSLNVGTAKDTQYF. The CDR3 coding sequence is TGTGCCAGCAGCTTGAATGTGGGGACCGCCAAGGATACGCAGTATTTT.

The rearrangement uses TRBV6-1 and TRBJ2-5, with a tentative D call TRBD2 (5 bases). CDR1 is MNHNS and CDR2 is SASEGT in the germline V gene. The CDR3 runs 17 residues. V was trimmed by 0 bases and J by 2 bases, leaving 16 bases between them. CDR3 coding DNA: TGTGCCAGCAGTGAAGCGGCTGACTGGTCGGGGCAAGAGACCCAGTACTTC. It encodes CASSEAADWSGQETQYF.

This clonotype appeared a single time. CDR3 in amino acids: CASSPGQAGRGEKLFF. CDR3 in DNA: TGTGCCAGCAGCCCAGGACAGGCGGGGAGAGGTGAAAAACTGTTTTTT. The V and J genes are TRBV7-8 and TRBJ1-4, with TRBD1 matching over 7 bases. The CDR3 extends over 16 amino acids. The germline V gene encodes CDR1 SGHVS and CDR2 FQNEAQ. Trimming removed 5 bases from V and 7 bases from J; junction bases left unmatched: 13.

This clonotype has more than one count but fewer than ten. CDR3 DNA: TGTGCCAGCGAACTTGGCAGCAATCAGCCCCAGCATTTT. Protein sequence: CASELGSNQPQHF. The chain joins TRBV6-2 or TRBV6-3 to TRBJ1-5, with D unclear. The CDR3 runs to 13 residues. With 8 bases removed from V and 1 base from J, the gap between germline ends came to 9 bases. Germline loops: CDR1 MNHEY, CDR2 SVGEGT.

The sample holds many counts of this clonotype. The genes are TRBV28 and TRBJ1-2; 7 bases agree with TRBD1. The CDR3 length is 16 residues. Germline values: CDR1 MDHEN, CDR2 SYDVKM. V dropped 1 base and J dropped 4; count of bases not matched to a gene: 9. The DNA of the CDR3 is TGTGCCAGCAGTTTATCTTCGAGGGGGCGCGGCTATGGCTACACCTTC. It encodes CASSLSSRGRGYGYTF.

This chain links TRBV12-3 or TRBV12-4 with TRBJ2-7; D is unclear. V was cut by 3 bases and J by 4 bases, with 10 bases left in between. The CDR3 extends over 13 amino acids. As DNA, the CDR3 is TGTGCCAGCAGTTTCGGTCCCCTATACGAGCAGTACTTC. Protein: CASSFGPLYEQYF.

The chain joins TRBV10-1 to TRBJ2-1; 7 nucleotides agree with TRBD2. J gave up 7 bases and V 5 bases, and 2 bases lay outside the gene matches. CDR1 and CDR2 from the germline V gene are WNHNN and SYGVQD (reference sequence). The CDR3 spans 12 residues. CDR3 in amino acids: CASSLAGNEQFF. In nucleotides, the CDR3 is TGCGCCAGCAGTTTAGCGGGTAATGAGCAGTTCTTC.

The chain employs TRBV7-9 and TRBJ1-2; no firm D call. Germline CDR1 and CDR2: SEHNR and FQNEAQ (reference sequence). Trimming removed 5 bases at V and 5 bases at J, with 12 bases between. The CDR3 extends over 13 amino acids. The CDR3 spells CASSSGSRYGYTF. Here the CDR3 DNA reads TGTGCCAGCAGCAGCGGTTCAAGATATGGCTACACCTTC. Full variable domain (outside the CDR3, taken from reference TRBV7-9 and TRBJ1-2): DTGVSQNPRHKITKRGQNVTFRCDPISEHNRLYWYRQTLGQGPEFLTYFQNEAQLEKSRLLSDRFSAERPKGSFSTLEIQRTEQGDSAMYLCASSSGSRYGYTFGSGTRLTVV.

The V call is TRBV27, the J call TRBJ2-7, with TRBD1 matching 7 bases. Germline V gene lookup returns CDR1 MNHEY and CDR2 SMNVEV (reference sequence). V trimming: 4 bases; J trimming: 6 bases; junction bases outside the gene matches: 6. CDR3 size: 13 residues. Here the CDR3 reads CASSSTGVGEQYF. In DNA, the CDR3 is TGTGCCAGCAGTTCTACAGGGGTGGGCGAGCAGTACTTC.

This clonotype showed up just a few times. The chain is built from TRBV12-3 or TRBV12-4 and TRBJ1-5; D not resolved. V lost 0 bases and J lost 3, with 3 bases in between. The CDR3 runs to 13 residues. The CDR3 coding sequence is TGTGCCAGCAGTTTAGCGGACAATCAGCCCCAGCATTTT. This codes for CASSLADNQPQHF.

J is TRBJ2-2 and V is TRBV7-3, with D possibly being TRBD2 (6 bases). The CDR3 length is 15 residues. CDR1 SGHTA and CDR2 FQGTGA come from the germline V gene. V was pared by 2 bases and J by 0 bases, with 7 bases between. The CDR3 reads CASSLRRANTGELFF. CDR3 bases: TGTGCCAGCAGCTTACGGAGGGCGAACACCGGGGAGCTGTTTTTT.

The chain is built from TRBV7-8 and TRBJ2-1, with TRBD2 identical over 8 bases. The CDR3 length is 19 residues. From germline, CDR1 is SGHVS and CDR2 FQNEAQ. V was pared by 5 bases and J by 0 bases, with 15 bases of the junction left unmatched. The CDR3 coding sequence is TGTGCCAGCAGCCCCTTCTTAGGAGAGCGGGAGAGCTCCTACAATGAGCAGTTCTTC. Translation gives CASSPFLGERESSYNEQFF.

The chain links TRBV7-3 to TRBJ1-1; perhaps TRBD1 as D (5 bases). This CDR3 comprises 13 residues. The germline gives CDR1 SGHTA, CDR2 FQGTGA. V was shortened by 2 bases and J by 8 bases, with 12 bases between the two germline ends. CDR3 amino acids: CASSLGPRDEAFF. The CDR3 DNA reads TGTGCCAGCAGCTTAGGGCCTAGGGACGAAGCTTTCTTT.

The chain recombines TRBV7-6 with TRBJ2-2; TRBD2 agrees at 13 bases. CDR1 and CDR2 (germline): SGHVS, FNYEAQ. CDR3 length: 14 residues. The junction had 0 bases not matched to a gene; V was cut back by 6 bases and J by 5 bases. CDR3 nucleotide sequence: TGTGCCAGCAGGGGACTAGCGGGGACCGGGGAGCTGTTTTTT. The encoded protein is CASRGLAGTGELFF.